This T cell receptor (beta chain) was captured in a study of response to subunit inactivated influenza vaccine (dated by TCRdb to 2017 to 2018). In the study overall: The study used deep quantitative T cell receptor repertoire profiling to track responses to a trivalent subunit inactivated influenza vaccine.

The junction shows trimming of 6 bases on V and 5 bases on J, plus 19 bases between the germline ends. The CDR3 covers 15 residues, taking in both the cysteine and the phenylalanine. Just the 45-base CDR3 DNA is kept, in frame starting at base 1. Results and caveats for the whole study, not just this receptor: According to the authors, only a limited number of new T cells may be recruited by each seasonal influenza vaccination.

With respect to this clonotype: Its specific antigen is unknown. No base-level quality is on record; no much larger clone is a single base apart.

Library generation was performed with RT-PCR. This sample was sequenced with an Illumina HiSeq 2500. TCRdb applied fastp at Q25 and MiXCR to the public reads, then kept only in-frame beta chains. CDR3 protein sequences are deduplicated, and each keeps its most common genes and DNA. The sample data list about 700,000 distinct CDR3 sequences, and 14% of these were observed just once. Roughly 7.2% of the sample rests with the top ten. The clonotype originates from a man aged 50-60 years who received an inactivated influenza vaccine. Donor details come from another sample of the same person, matched by shared clones. The V gene is TRBV12-3 or TRBV12-4 and the J gene is TRBJ2-5; the D call is possibly TRBD1 or TRBD2, each sharing 5 bases. Here the sequenced sample was PBMCs from blood, taken approximately 15 days before vaccination. The CDR3 corresponds to CASSQGRGSWETQYF. The DNA sequence is given as TGTGCCAGCAGCCAGGGTCGGGGATCTTGGGAGACCCAGTACTTC.